This passage covers 5 T cell receptor beta chains from one sample sequenced in a study of PD-1 blockade in mismatch repair-deficient tumors. This table comes from immunoSEQ multiplex PCR, and its TCRdb copy is limited to in-frame clones, with some not included. The sample consists of 100,000 to 150,000 clones, around nine tenths of them appearing once. Source: peripheral blood, taken about 17 months after starting pembrolizumab. These receptor sequences come from an adult with mismatch repair-deficient cancer.

The CDR3, as DNA: TGCAGCGTTGAAAGGGCGGGAGCGGAGACCGGGGAGCTGTTTTTT. Translation gives CSVERAGAETGELFF. The chain couples TRBV29-1 to TRBJ2-2; 7 nucleotides align to TRBD2. CDR1 is SQVTM and CDR2 is ANQGSEA in the germline V gene. This CDR3 has 15 amino acids. J lost 5 bases, V lost 2 bases, and 8 bases had no gene match.

The V and J genes are TRBV29-1 and TRBJ2-7; TRBD2 might be the D (5 bases). Per the germline V gene, CDR1 is SQVTM and CDR2 is ANQGSEA. V dropped 6 bases and J dropped 2 bases, with 14 bases sitting between them. The CDR3 length is 13 residues. In nucleotides, the CDR3 is TGCAGCGTCGGAGGCTCCCTAGCCTACGAGCAGTACTTC. It translates to CSVGGSLAYEQYF.

The chain carries TRBV29-1 and TRBJ2-2, with D uncertain. CDR3 length: 13 residues. CDR1 is SQVTM and CDR2 is ANQGSEA in the germline V gene. This CDR3 is CSSLGVNTGELFF. The CDR3 nucleotides are TGCAGTTCCCTTGGGGTGAACACCGGGGAGCTGTTTTTT.

The chain uses TRBV7-9 and TRBJ1-3; D remains ambiguous. CDR1 and CDR2 (germline): SEHNR, FQNEAQ (reference sequence). The length of the CDR3 is 15 residues. V was cut by 1 base and J by 0 bases, with 7 bases left in between. CDR3 nucleotide sequence: TGTGCCAGCAGCTTAGGGGCGAGCTCTGGAAACACCATATATTTT. It specifies CASSLGASSGNTIYF.

The J gene is TRBJ2-5, the V gene TRBV9; 7 bases align to TRBD2. This CDR3 is built from 17 residues. Germline V lookup: CDR1 SGDLS, CDR2 YYNGEE. With V trimmed by 0 bases and J by 4 bases, 12 bases remained unmatched. CDR3 loop: CASSVDTGLSHGETQYF. The CDR3 DNA reads as TGTGCCAGCAGCGTAGATACGGGACTAAGCCACGGAGAGACCCAGTACTTC.